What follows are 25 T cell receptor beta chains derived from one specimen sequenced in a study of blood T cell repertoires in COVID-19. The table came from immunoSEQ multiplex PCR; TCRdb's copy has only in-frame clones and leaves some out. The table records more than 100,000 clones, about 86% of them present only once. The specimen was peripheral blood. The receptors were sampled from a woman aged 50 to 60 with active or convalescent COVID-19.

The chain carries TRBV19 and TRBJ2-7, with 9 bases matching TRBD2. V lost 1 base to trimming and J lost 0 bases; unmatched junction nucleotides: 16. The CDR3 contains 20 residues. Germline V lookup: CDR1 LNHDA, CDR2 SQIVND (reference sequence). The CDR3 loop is CASSIGWATSTSGVSYEQYF. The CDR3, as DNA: TGTGCCAGTAGTATAGGTTGGGCAACCTCGACTAGCGGAGTCTCCTACGAGCAGTACTTC.

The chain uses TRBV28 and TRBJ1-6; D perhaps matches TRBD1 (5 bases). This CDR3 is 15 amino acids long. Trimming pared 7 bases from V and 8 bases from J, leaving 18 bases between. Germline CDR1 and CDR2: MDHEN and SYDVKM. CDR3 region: CASKDGGAGHSPLHF. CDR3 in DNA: TGTGCCAGCAAGGATGGAGGGGCAGGGCATTCACCCCTCCACTTT.

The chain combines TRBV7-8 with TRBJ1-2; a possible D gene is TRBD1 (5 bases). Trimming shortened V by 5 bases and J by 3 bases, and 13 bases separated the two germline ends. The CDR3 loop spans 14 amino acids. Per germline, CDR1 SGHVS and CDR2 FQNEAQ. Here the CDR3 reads CASSPGGVDYGYTF. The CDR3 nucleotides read TGTGCCAGCAGCCCGGGGGGGGTAGACTATGGCTACACCTTC.

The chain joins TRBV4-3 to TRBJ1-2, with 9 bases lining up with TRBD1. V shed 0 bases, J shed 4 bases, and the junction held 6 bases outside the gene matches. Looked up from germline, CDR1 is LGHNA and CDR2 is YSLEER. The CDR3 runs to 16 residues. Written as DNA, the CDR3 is TGCGCCAGCAGCCAAGATTGGGGACAGGGTGGCTATGGCTACACCTTC. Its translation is CASSQDWGQGGYGYTF.

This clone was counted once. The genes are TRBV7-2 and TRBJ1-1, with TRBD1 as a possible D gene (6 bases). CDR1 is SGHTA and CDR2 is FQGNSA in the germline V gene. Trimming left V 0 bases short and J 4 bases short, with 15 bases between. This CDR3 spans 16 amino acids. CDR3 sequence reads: CASSLAVGGGGTEAFF. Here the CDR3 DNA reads TGTGCCAGCAGCTTAGCTGTCGGTGGGGGCGGCACTGAAGCTTTCTTT.

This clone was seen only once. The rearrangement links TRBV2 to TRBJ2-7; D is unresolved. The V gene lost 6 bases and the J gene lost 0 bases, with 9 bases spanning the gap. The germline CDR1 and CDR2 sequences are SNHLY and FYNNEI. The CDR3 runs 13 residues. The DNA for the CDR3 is TGTGCCAGCAGGATTAGTAGCTCCTACGAGCAGTACTTC. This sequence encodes CASRISSSYEQYF.

CDR3 nucleotide sequence: TGCAGCGTTGAAGGGAGTATCGGACTCCTAAGCTCCTACGAGCAGTACTTC. This sequence encodes CSVEGSIGLLSSYEQYF. The chain uses TRBV29-1 and TRBJ2-7; D is perhaps TRBD2 (5 bases). Per the germline V gene, CDR1 is SQVTM and CDR2 is ANQGSEA. The CDR3 spans 17 residues. V was cut by 1 base and J by 0 bases, with 19 bases left in between.

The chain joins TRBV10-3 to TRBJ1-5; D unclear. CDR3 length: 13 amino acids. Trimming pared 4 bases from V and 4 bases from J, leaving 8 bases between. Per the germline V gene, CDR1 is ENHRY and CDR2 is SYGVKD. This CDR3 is CAISAQQNQPQHF. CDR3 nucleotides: TGTGCCATCAGTGCCCAACAGAATCAGCCCCAGCATTTT.

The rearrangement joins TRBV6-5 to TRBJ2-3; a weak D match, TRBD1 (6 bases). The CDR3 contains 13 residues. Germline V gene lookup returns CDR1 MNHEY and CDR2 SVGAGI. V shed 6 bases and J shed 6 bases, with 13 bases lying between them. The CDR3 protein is CASRADRGDTQYF. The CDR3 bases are TGTGCCAGCAGGGCGGACAGAGGGGATACGCAGTATTTT.

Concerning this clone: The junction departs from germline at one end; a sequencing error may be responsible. The CDR3 loop is CASSLARAWGF. The CDR3, as DNA: TGTGCCAGCAGTTTAGCGCGGGCTTGGGGTTTT. The V and J genes are TRBV12-3 or TRBV12-4 and TRBJ2-3, with D possibly TRBD2 on 5 matching bases. This CDR3 comprises 11 residues.

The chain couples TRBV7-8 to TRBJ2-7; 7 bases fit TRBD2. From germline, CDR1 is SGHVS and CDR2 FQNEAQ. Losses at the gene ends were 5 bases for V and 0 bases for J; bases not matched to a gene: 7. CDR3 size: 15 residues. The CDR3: CASSALALSSYEQYF. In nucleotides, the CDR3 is TGTGCCAGCAGCGCACTAGCGTTGAGCTCCTACGAGCAGTACTTC. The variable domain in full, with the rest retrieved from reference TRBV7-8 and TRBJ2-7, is GAGVSQSPRYKVAKRGQDVALRCDPISGHVSLFWYQQALGQGPEFLTYFQNEAQLDKSGLPSDRFFAERPEGSVSTLKIQRTQQEDSAVYLCASSALALSSYEQYFGPGTRLTVT.

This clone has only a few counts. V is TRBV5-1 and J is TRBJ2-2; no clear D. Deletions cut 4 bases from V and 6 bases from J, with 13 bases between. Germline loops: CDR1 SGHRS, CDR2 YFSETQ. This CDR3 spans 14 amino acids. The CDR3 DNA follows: TGCGCCAGCAGCGGAGATTCTGGCGCCGGGGAGCTGTTTTTT. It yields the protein CASSGDSGAGELFF.

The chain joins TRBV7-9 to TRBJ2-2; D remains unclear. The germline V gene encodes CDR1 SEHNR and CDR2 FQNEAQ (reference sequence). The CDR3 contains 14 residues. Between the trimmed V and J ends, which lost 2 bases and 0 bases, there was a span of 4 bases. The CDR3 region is CASSLTSNTGELFF. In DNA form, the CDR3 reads TGTGCCAGCAGCTTAACTTCGAACACCGGGGAGCTGTTTTTT.

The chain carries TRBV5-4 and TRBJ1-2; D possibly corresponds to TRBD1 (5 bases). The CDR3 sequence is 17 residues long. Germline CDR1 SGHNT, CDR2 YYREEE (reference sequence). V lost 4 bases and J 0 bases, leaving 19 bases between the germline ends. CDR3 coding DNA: TGTGCCAGCAGCCCCTGGTCGGGGGGGACGACTAACTATGGCTACACCTTC. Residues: CASSPWSGGTTNYGYTF.

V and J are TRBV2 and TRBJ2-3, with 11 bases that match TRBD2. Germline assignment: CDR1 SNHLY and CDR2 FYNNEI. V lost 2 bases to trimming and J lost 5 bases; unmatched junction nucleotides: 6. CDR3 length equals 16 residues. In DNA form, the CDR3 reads TGTGCCAGCAGTGAATCAGTAGGACTAGCGGGAGATACGCAGTATTTT. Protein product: CASSESVGLAGDTQYF.

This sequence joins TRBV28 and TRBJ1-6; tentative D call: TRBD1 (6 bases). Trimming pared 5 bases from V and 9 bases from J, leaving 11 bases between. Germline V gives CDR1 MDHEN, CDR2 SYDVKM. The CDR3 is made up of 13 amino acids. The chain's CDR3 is CASSGGGGSPLHF. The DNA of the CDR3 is TGTGCCAGCAGTGGAGGGGGGGGTTCACCCCTCCACTTT.

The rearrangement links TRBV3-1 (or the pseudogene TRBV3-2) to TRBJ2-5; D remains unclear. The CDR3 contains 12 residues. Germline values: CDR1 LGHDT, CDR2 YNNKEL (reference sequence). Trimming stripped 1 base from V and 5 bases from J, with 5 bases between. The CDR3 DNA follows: TGTGCCAGCAGCCAAGCGTCGGAGACCCAGTACTTC. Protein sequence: CASSQASETQYF.

This chain's CDR3 is CASSQAYRDGELFF. The CDR3 region has the DNA TGCGCCAGCAGCCAAGCATACAGGGACGGGGAGCTGTTTTTT. The rearrangement links TRBV4-3 to TRBJ2-2; maybe TRBD1 (6 bases). Germline V gene data show CDR1 as LGHNA and CDR2 as YSLEER. V was shortened by 1 base and J by 7 bases, with 10 bases between the two germline ends. This CDR3 is 14 amino acids long.

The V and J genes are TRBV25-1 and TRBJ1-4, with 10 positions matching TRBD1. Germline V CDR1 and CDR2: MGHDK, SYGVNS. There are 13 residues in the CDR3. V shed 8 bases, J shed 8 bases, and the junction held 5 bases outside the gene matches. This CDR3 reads CASHDRGREKLFF. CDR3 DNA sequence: TGTGCCAGCCATGACAGGGGGCGAGAAAAACTGTTTTTT.

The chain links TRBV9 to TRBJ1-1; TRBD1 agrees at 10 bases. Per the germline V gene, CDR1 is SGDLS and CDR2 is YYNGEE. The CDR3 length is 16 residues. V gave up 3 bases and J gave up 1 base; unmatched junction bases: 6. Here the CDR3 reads CASSGRQGAGNTEAFF. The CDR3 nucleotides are TGTGCCAGCAGCGGTCGACAGGGGGCTGGGAACACTGAAGCTTTCTTT.

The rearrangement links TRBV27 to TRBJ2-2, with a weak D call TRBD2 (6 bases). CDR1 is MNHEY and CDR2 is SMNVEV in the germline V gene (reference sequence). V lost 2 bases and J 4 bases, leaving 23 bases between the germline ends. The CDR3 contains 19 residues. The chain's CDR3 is CASSLGPFGSLGTTGELFF. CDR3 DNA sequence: TGTGCCAGCAGTTTAGGTCCTTTCGGGAGCTTGGGCACCACCGGGGAGCTGTTTTTT.

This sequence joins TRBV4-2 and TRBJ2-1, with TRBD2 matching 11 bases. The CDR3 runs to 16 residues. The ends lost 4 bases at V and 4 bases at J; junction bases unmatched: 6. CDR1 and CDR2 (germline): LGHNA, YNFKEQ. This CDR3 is CASSLGTSGIYNEQFF. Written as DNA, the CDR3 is TGTGCCAGCAGCCTGGGGACTAGCGGAATTTACAATGAGCAGTTCTTC.

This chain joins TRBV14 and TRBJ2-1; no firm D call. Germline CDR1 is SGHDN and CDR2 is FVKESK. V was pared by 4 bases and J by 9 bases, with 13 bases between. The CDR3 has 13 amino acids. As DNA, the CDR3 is TGTGCCAGCAGCCCCCACAGTCGGTCTGAGCAGTTCTTC. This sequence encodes CASSPHSRSEQFF.

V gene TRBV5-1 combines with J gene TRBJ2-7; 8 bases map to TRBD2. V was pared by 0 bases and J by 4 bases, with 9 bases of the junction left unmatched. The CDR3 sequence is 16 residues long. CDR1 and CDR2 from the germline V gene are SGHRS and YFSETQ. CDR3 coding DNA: TGCGCCAGCAGCTTGGCTCGGGGTAGCGGGGTTTACGAGCAGTACTTC. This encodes CASSLARGSGVYEQYF.

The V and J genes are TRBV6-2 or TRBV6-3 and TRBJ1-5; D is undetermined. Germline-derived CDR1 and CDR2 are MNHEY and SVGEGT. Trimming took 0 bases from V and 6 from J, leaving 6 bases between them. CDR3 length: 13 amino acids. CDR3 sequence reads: CASSYSARQPQHF. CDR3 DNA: TGTGCCAGCAGTTACTCCGCGCGTCAGCCCCAGCATTTT.